A single sample is the source of the 15 T cell receptor beta chains below, sequenced in a study of blood T cell repertoires in COVID-19 (dated by TCRdb to the early 2020s). Receptor amplification or capture employed the immunoSEQ multiplex PCR assay. What TCRdb holds here is the immuneACCESS table cut down to in-frame rearrangements. Part of the clones is not present; checked against another copy, under half of the missing clones reflect an unresolved V gene, and the others are unexplained. Across this sample there are some 42,000 clones, with roughly 80% seen only once. The ten most abundant clones make up roughly 28% of the sample. Specimen: peripheral blood. All receptors derive from a woman between 65 and 79 years old with acute or convalescent COVID-19.

V usage is TRBV9 and J usage is TRBJ2-3, with 16 bases aligning to TRBD2. Germline loops: CDR1 SGDLS, CDR2 YYNGEE. Trimming cost V 2 bases and J 2 bases; bases outside gene matches: 11. The CDR3 is 20 residues long. CDR3 sequence (DNA): TGTGCCAGCAGCGTCACCGGGACTAGCGGGAGGGCCTACGACACAGATACGCAGTATTTT. Its protein is CASSVTGTSGRAYDTDTQYF.

The J gene is TRBJ1-4, the V gene TRBV28; no reliable D call. The germline CDR1 and CDR2 sequences are MDHEN and SYDVKM. This CDR3 region has 14 residues. V lost 8 bases and J lost 0, with 10 bases in between. The DNA of the CDR3 is TGTGCCAGCGGCGATCGGGCAACTAATGAAAAACTGTTTTTT. It is translated as CASGDRATNEKLFF.

V and J are TRBV19 and TRBJ2-2, with D uncertain. The germline V gene encodes CDR1 LNHDA and CDR2 SQIVND (reference sequence). V was cut by 7 bases and J by 2 bases, with 11 bases left in between. This CDR3 spans 14 amino acids. This chain's CDR3 is CASTLGTNTGELFF. The DNA of the CDR3 is TGTGCCAGTACCCTAGGAACTAACACCGGGGAGCTGTTTTTT.

Here the CDR3 DNA reads TGTGCCAGCCGGGACAGGGGAGGAGAGACCCAGTACTTC. This codes for CASRDRGGETQYF. This rearrangement joins TRBV6-5 to TRBJ2-5; the match to TRBD1 covers 10 bases. CDR3 length equals 13 residues. The ends lost 8 bases at V and 4 bases at J; junction bases unmatched: 4. The germline V gene encodes CDR1 MNHEY and CDR2 SVGAGI.

The V gene is TRBV4-1, the J gene TRBJ1-2; 8 nucleotides line up with TRBD1. V trimming: 4 bases; J trimming: 5 bases; junction bases outside the gene matches: 9. Germline assignment: CDR1 MGHRA and CDR2 YSYEKL. There are 15 residues in the CDR3. In nucleotides, the CDR3 is TGCGCCAGCAGCCGCCTGCAGGGGGCGGCTTATGGCTACACCTTC. Protein: CASSRLQGAAYGYTF.

This chain links TRBV28 with TRBJ2-7; 8 nucleotides agree with TRBD1. The CDR3 consists of 16 residues. Germline CDR1 reads MDHEN; CDR2 reads SYDVKM. V gave up 2 bases and J gave up 2 bases; unmatched junction bases: 8. This CDR3 is CASSLPPGTGPYEQYF. CDR3 DNA sequence: TGTGCCAGCAGTTTACCCCCCGGGACAGGTCCCTACGAGCAGTACTTC.

This clone turned up a few times. The V call is TRBV6-5, the J call TRBJ1-5; tentatively, D is TRBD1 (5 bases). V gave up 8 bases and J gave up 2 bases, with 7 bases separating them. The length of the CDR3 is 12 residues. CDR1 and CDR2 from the germline V gene are MNHEY and SVGAGI. This chain's CDR3 is CASVGGNQPQHF. The CDR3 coding sequence is TGTGCCAGCGTAGGGGGCAATCAGCCCCAGCATTTT.

The gene calls are TRBV6-5 and TRBJ2-3, with 7 nucleotides matching TRBD1. This CDR3 is built from 14 residues. With 4 bases clipped from V and 2 bases from J, the junction kept 3 bases outside the gene matches. CDR1 is MNHEY and CDR2 is SVGAGI in the germline V gene. DNA of the CDR3: TGTGCCAGCAGTTTCCAGGGGGACACAGATACGCAGTATTTT. Translating it yields CASSFQGDTDTQYF.

V gene TRBV5-1 combines with J gene TRBJ1-1, with TRBD1 as a possible D gene (6 bases). Germline CDR1 reads SGHRS; CDR2 reads YFSETQ. Trimming removed 2 bases at V and 1 base at J, with 6 bases between. The CDR3 consists of 13 residues. The CDR3 loop reads CASSLGGNTEAFF. The CDR3 nucleotides read TGCGCCAGCAGCTTAGGGGGGAACACTGAAGCTTTCTTT. The whole variable domain, remainder taken from reference TRBV5-1 and TRBJ1-1, is KAGVTQTPRYLIKTRGQQVTLSCSPISGHRSVSWYQQTPGQGLQFLFEYFSETQRNKGNFPGRFSGRQFSNSRSEMNVSTLELGDSALYLCASSLGGNTEAFFGQGTRLTVV.

This clone is hyperexpanded (1% or more). This chain joins TRBV7-8 and TRBJ1-1; TRBD1 agrees at 7 bases. CDR1 is SGHVS, CDR2 FQNEAQ, per germline. The CDR3 sequence is 15 residues long. Trimming at V came to 5 bases and at J to 5 bases, leaving 11 bases not matched to a gene. The chain's CDR3 is CASSGQTGPRTEAFF. The CDR3 nucleotides read TGTGCCAGCAGCGGACAGACAGGGCCTCGGACTGAAGCTTTCTTT.

As DNA, the CDR3 is TGCGCCAGCACCCCCCGGGACAGGGCGTCCGGGGAGCTGTTTTTT. This sequence encodes CASTPRDRASGELFF. The chain has TRBV5-1 and TRBJ2-2; 9 bases align to TRBD1. This CDR3 region has 15 residues. V lost 6 bases and J lost 6; bases outside the gene matches: 9. The germline CDR1 and CDR2 sequences are SGHRS and YFSETQ.

This sequence joins TRBV14 and TRBJ2-7; 8 bases are a match to TRBD1. Losses at the gene ends were 4 bases for V and 2 bases for J; bases not matched to a gene: 4. CDR3 length: 14 amino acids. Germline assignment: CDR1 SGHDN and CDR2 FVKESK. In nucleotides, the CDR3 is TGTGCCAGCAGCCCATGGACAGGGACCTACGAGCAGTACTTC. It codes for CASSPWTGTYEQYF. Based on the CDR3 plus reference TRBV14 and TRBJ2-7, the full variable domain is EAGVTQFPSHSVIEKGQTVTLRCDPISGHDNLYWYRRVMGKEIKFLLHFVKESKQDESGMPNNRFLAERTGGTYSTLKVQPAELEDSGVYFCASSPWTGTYEQYFGPGTRLTVT.

The V gene is TRBV28, the J gene TRBJ1-2; D remains ambiguous. V was trimmed by 6 bases and J by 2 bases, leaving 10 bases between them. The CDR3 totals 13 residues. The germline V gene encodes CDR1 MDHEN and CDR2 SYDVKM. The CDR3 here is CASSQQFNYGYTF. The CDR3 DNA sequence: TGTGCCAGCAGCCAACAGTTCAACTATGGCTACACCTTC.

The chain carries TRBV5-8 and TRBJ2-7; no firm D call. The CDR3 runs to 11 residues. Between the trimmed V and J ends, which lost 4 bases and 3 bases, there was a span of 5 bases. CDR1 is SGHTS and CDR2 is YDEGEE in the germline V gene. The CDR3 DNA is TGTGCCAGCAGCAATATCTACGAGCAGTACTTC. Translated: CASSNIYEQYF.

Here the CDR3 reads CASTQGRDTEAFF. The DNA of the CDR3 is TGTGCCAGCACACAGGGTCGGGACACTGAAGCTTTCTTT. The chain couples TRBV2 to TRBJ1-1, with a possible D match to TRBD1 (6 bases). The CDR3 spans 13 residues. CDR1 and CDR2 from the germline V gene are SNHLY and FYNNEI. Trimming took 7 bases from V and 3 from J, leaving 12 bases between them.